This entry lists 18 T cell receptor beta chains sequenced from one sample in a study of regulatory T cells in long-lasting Graves disease. Time point defined: newly diagnosed GD, antithyroid drugs for less than 3 months. The TCR library was prepared using RNA isolated from PBMCs. To make TCR beta libraries, researchers used iRepertoire HTBI primers and Arm-PCR of CDR3 regions. TCRdb re-analysed the multiplex PCR reads in MiXCR, keeping a single row per CDR3 protein. The table has about 610,000 distinct CDR3 sequences, about 16% seen once. This sample also appeared in a second study, on T cells in Graves' hyperthyroidism and ophthalmopathy.

This sample comprised peripheral blood mononuclear cells (PBMCs), obtained at new diagnosis, from a patient treated with antithyroid drugs. The source of these receptors is a man aged 18 to 30 with Graves disease.

This clonotype showed up many times. The V call is TRBV7-2, the J call TRBJ2-2; 7 bases agree with TRBD2. V was clipped by 5 bases and J by 6 bases; unmatched bases: 6. The CDR3 loop spans 14 amino acids. CDR1 and CDR2 (germline): SGHTA, FQGNSA. CDR3 coding DNA: TGTGCCAGCAGCCAGACTAGCATCTCCGGGGAGCTGTTTTTT. Amino acids: CASSQTSISGELFF.

This clonotype was recorded a few times. This chain uses TRBV3-1 with TRBJ2-1, with TRBD1 matching over 7 bases. The ends lost 4 bases at V and 8 bases at J; junction bases unmatched: 20. CDR1 and CDR2 (germline): LGHDT, YNNKEL (reference sequence). This CDR3 is built from 18 residues. This CDR3 reads CASSRLIVDRVGVDEQFF. CDR3 DNA sequence: TGTGCCAGCAGCCGCCTAATCGTCGACAGGGTGGGAGTCGATGAGCAGTTCTTC.

This clonotype has ten or more counts. This chain joins TRBV10-3 and TRBJ2-7, with unresolved D. The CDR3 runs to 13 residues. V was pared by 1 base and J by 7 bases, with 11 bases between. CDR1 is ENHRY, CDR2 SYGVKD, per germline. The CDR3 nucleotides are TGTGCCATCAGTGAGTTGAGTGGTTATGAGCAGTACTTC. Translating it yields CAISELSGYEQYF.

The rearrangement uses TRBV7-9 and TRBJ2-3; a possible D gene is TRBD1 (6 bases). Germline CDR1 and CDR2: SEHNR and FQNEAQ (reference sequence). Trimming removed 4 bases from V and 0 bases from J, with 14 bases in between. This CDR3 has 16 amino acids. This CDR3 reads CASSSRTALSTDTQYF. The CDR3 region has the DNA TGTGCCAGCAGCTCTCGGACAGCCCTTAGCACAGATACGCAGTATTTT.

This clonotype came up a few times. V is TRBV24-1 and J is TRBJ1-5, with D unresolved. The ends were cut back, 4 bases at V and 0 bases at J, with 6 bases in the middle. Germline V gene sequence: CDR1 KGHDR, CDR2 SFDVKD. This CDR3 spans 14 amino acids. The CDR3 nucleotides read TGTGCCACCAGTGAATCAGATAGCAATCAGCCCCAGCATTTT. It is translated as CATSESDSNQPQHF.

This clonotype has a count of ten or more. The V and J genes are TRBV29-1 and TRBJ1-1; unclear D gene. Trimming shortened V by 7 bases and J by 1 base, and 13 bases separated the two germline ends. The CDR3 is made up of 13 amino acids. Germline loops: CDR1 SQVTM, CDR2 ANQGSEA. This chain's CDR3 is CSASKVANTEAFF. The CDR3 DNA reads TGCAGCGCCTCGAAGGTAGCGAACACTGAAGCTTTCTTT.

This clonotype was observed a few times. The chain couples TRBV18 to TRBJ2-7, with TRBD2 matching 8 bases. CDR1 KGHSH and CDR2 LQKENI come from the germline V gene. The CDR3 sequence is 15 residues long. V trimming: 5 bases; J trimming: 2 bases; junction bases outside the gene matches: 8. The CDR3 DNA is TGTGCCAGCTCAAAAACTAGCGGTGGGACCTACGAGCAGTACTTC. The encoded protein is CASSKTSGGTYEQYF.

This chain uses TRBV2 with TRBJ2-1; D is undetermined. This CDR3 is built from 15 residues. V lost 0 bases, J lost 7 bases, and 13 bases lay in between. In germline, CDR1 is SNHLY, CDR2 FYNNEI. In DNA, the CDR3 is TGTGCCAGCAGTGAAGCGATCCGGGTGGGGAATGAGCAGTTCTTC. Protein sequence: CASSEAIRVGNEQFF.

V is TRBV4-1 and J is TRBJ2-7; D might be TRBD1 (6 bases). CDR3 length equals 15 residues. Germline-derived CDR1 and CDR2 are MGHRA and YSYEKL. V was trimmed by 1 base and J by 0 bases, leaving 10 bases between them. The DNA for the CDR3 is TGCGCCAGCAGCCAAGGGACAGCCCGCTCCTACGAGCAGTACTTC. Its protein product is CASSQGTARSYEQYF.

The chain uses TRBV6-1 and TRBJ1-3, with no clear D. V was trimmed by 10 bases and J by 3 bases, leaving 19 bases between them. This CDR3 has 15 residues. Germline CDR1 MNHNS, CDR2 SASEGT. The CDR3 sequence: CATPPPSADGNTIYF. DNA for the CDR3: TGTGCCACCCCACCCCCCTCTGCGGATGGAAACACCATATATTTT.

This clonotype occurred many times. V and J are TRBV12-3 or TRBV12-4 and TRBJ2-7; maybe TRBD1 (6 bases). The CDR3 spans 14 residues. V lost 1 base and J lost 0, with 7 bases in between. CDR3 in DNA: TGTGCCAGCAGTTTAGGGACAGCCTCCTACGAGCAGTACTTC. This translates into CASSLGTASYEQYF.

This clonotype was seen at least ten times. This chain joins TRBV5-1 and TRBJ1-1; 7 bases align to TRBD1. The J segment lost 4 bases and the V segment lost 2 bases, leaving 2 bases of the junction unmatched. Germline values: CDR1 SGHRS, CDR2 YFSETQ. The CDR3 has 13 residues. In DNA form, the CDR3 reads TGCGCCAGCAGCTTTCAGGGGGTCACTGAAGCTTTCTTT. As protein: CASSFQGVTEAFF.

The J gene is TRBJ2-2, the V gene TRBV4-1; D is unresolved. V gave up 1 base and J gave up 6 bases, with 6 bases separating them. Germline CDR1 is MGHRA and CDR2 is YSYEKL. CDR3 length: 13 residues. CDR3 bases: TGCGCCAGCAGCCAAGGGTGGTCCGGGGAGCTGTTTTTT. Its protein product is CASSQGWSGELFF.

In its sample, this clonotype was seen many times. The germline gene is not matched at one end of the junction; a read error may be the cause. CDR3 DNA sequence: TGTGCTAGCAGCGCCGTGTTGACAGGCCAGTTGAACACCGGGGAGCTGTTTTTT. It codes for CASSAVLTGQLNTGELFF. The chain has TRBV7-7 and TRBJ2-2, with D perhaps TRBD1 (6 bases). CDR1 is SSHAT and CDR2 is FNYEAQ in the germline V gene (reference sequence). The CDR3 sequence is 18 residues long.

This clonotype showed up many times. The rearrangement uses TRBV2 and TRBJ2-5; tentatively, D is TRBD1 (6 bases). The germline V gene encodes CDR1 SNHLY and CDR2 FYNNEI. V was pared by 8 bases and J by 1 base, with 11 bases between. CDR3 length: 13 amino acids. The CDR3 protein is CASGDRSQETQYF. The CDR3 nucleotides read TGTGCCAGCGGAGACAGGTCCCAAGAGACCCAGTACTTC.

This clonotype was detected many times. The gene calls are TRBV30 and TRBJ2-7, with 11 bases that match TRBD1. The germline CDR1 and CDR2 sequences are GTSNPN and SVGIG (reference sequence). V shed 6 bases and J 6 bases; nucleotides not matched to a gene: 10. This CDR3 has 14 residues. The CDR3 reads CACIWDRGSSEQYF. For the CDR3, the DNA is TGTGCCTGTATTTGGGACAGGGGGTCCAGCGAGCAGTACTTC.

The sample holds many counts of this clonotype. The chain combines TRBV27 with TRBJ1-2; 11 positions match TRBD1. CDR1 MNHEY and CDR2 SMNVEV come from the germline V gene (reference sequence). The CDR3 covers 15 residues. V trimming: 2 bases; J trimming: 5 bases; junction bases outside the gene matches: 4. CDR3 residues: CASSLVGTGGYGYTF. The CDR3 nucleotides are TGTGCCAGCAGTTTAGTCGGGACAGGGGGGTATGGCTACACCTTC.

The chain couples TRBV11-1 to TRBJ2-5; 7 positions match TRBD2. Germline assignment: CDR1 SGHAT and CDR2 FQDESV (reference sequence). Germline trimming cut 3 bases from V and 4 bases from J; bases unmatched to any gene: 11. This CDR3 region has 16 residues. The CDR3 nucleotides read TGTGCCAGCAGCTTGTCCTCAGCGGGGATAAGAGAGACCCAGTACTTC. Protein product: CASSLSSAGIRETQYF.